The rows below give T cell receptor beta chains drawn from one sample of a study of shared clonotypes between healthy human individuals. Produced via immunoSEQ multiplex PCR; TCRdb's table is partial and in-frame only. This sample has over a million clones; about 80% occur once, and the top ten carry approximately 0.5%. The sequencing input was memory CD4+ T cells from PBMCs. These receptors all stem from a man between 18 and 35 years old in good health. Some clones in this sample may be carry-over from other donors' samples. The CDR3 runs from the conserved cysteine through the conserved F or W. The D gene is left open where the match is weak. Clone size is shown for a subset of rows, as once, few, many or a class of expanded clone.

J: TRBJ2-7; D: -; V: TRBV7-8; size: -; DNA: TGTGCCAGCAGCTTATCGAGGGGTGCCTACGAGCAGTACTTC; CDR3: CASSLSRGAYEQYF
J: TRBJ2-7; D: -; V: TRBV7-3; size: -; DNA: TGTGCCAGCAGCCTTCGACCCGGGGGACAACTAAACGAGCAGTACTTC; CDR3: CASSLRPGGQLNEQYF
J: TRBJ1-1; D: -; V: TRBV27; size: -; DNA: TGTGCCAGCAGTTTTATGTCCAAGACAGTTACGGGCACTGAAGCTTTCTTT; CDR3: CASSFMSKTVTGTEAFF
J: TRBJ2-2; D: TRBD2; V: TRBV7-2; size: few; DNA: TGTGCCAGCAGCTTAGTCGCGGGAGACACCGGGGAGCTGTTTTTT; CDR3: CASSLVAGDTGELFF
J: TRBJ2-3; D: TRBD2; V: TRBV7-2; size: -; DNA: TGTGCCAGCAGCCCCCGTGTCTTAGCGGGAGGGAGCACAGATACGCAGTATTTT; CDR3: CASSPRVLAGGSTDTQYF
J: TRBJ2-3; D: TRBD2; V: TRBV19; size: many; DNA: TGTGCCAGTAGTACCTCCCGGGGAACGCGGGAGGGCCAGAGGGATACGCAGTATTTT; CDR3: CASSTSRGTREGQRDTQYF
J: TRBJ1-2; D: TRBD1; V: TRBV19; size: -; DNA: TGTGCCAGTAGTAACAGGGGCGGCTATGGCTACACCTTC; CDR3: CASSNRGGYGYTF
J: TRBJ2-7; D: -; V: TRBV28; size: -; DNA: TGTGCCAGCAGTCCCCACTCCCCGACAGGTGGCGAGCAGTACTTC; CDR3: CASSPHSPTGGEQYF
J: TRBJ2-2; D: -; V: TRBV5-4; size: once; DNA: TGTGCCAGCAGCCGGGGACGGATGGACAACACCGGGGAGCTGTTTTTT; CDR3: CASSRGRMDNTGELFF
J: TRBJ2-7; D: -; V: TRBV2; size: -; DNA: TGTGCCAGCAGTGAAATGGGCATCTACGAGCAGTACTTC; CDR3: CASSEMGIYEQYF
J: TRBJ2-7; D: TRBD2; V: TRBV5-1; size: -; DNA: TGCGCCACCAACGTCCGTAGCGGGCTTACCTACGAGCAGTACTTC; CDR3: CATNVRSGLTYEQYF
J: TRBJ1-5; D: -; V: TRBV28; size: few; DNA: TGTGCCAGCAGTTCCCGATGGGGGGTGAATCAGCCCCAGCATTTT; CDR3: CASSSRWGVNQPQHF
J: TRBJ2-7; D: -; V: TRBV4-3; size: -; DNA: TGCGCCAGCAGCCAAGACTTCGGGTCGGGGGACGAGCAGTACTTC; CDR3: CASSQDFGSGDEQYF
J: TRBJ2-1; D: TRBD2; V: TRBV11-2; size: -; DNA: TGTGCCAGCAGCTTGTTAGCGGGGGGGTTCGATGAGCAGTTCTTC; CDR3: CASSLLAGGFDEQFF
J: TRBJ2-1; D: -; V: TRBV7-8; size: -; DNA: TGTGCCAGCAGCACAAGCAATGAGCAGTTCTTC; CDR3: CASSTSNEQFF
J: TRBJ2-7; D: -; V: TRBV18; size: once; DNA: TGTGCCAGCTCACCAGCAGGGGACTACGAGCAGTACTTC; CDR3: CASSPAGDYEQYF
J: TRBJ1-2; D: TRBD1; V: TRBV28; size: few; DNA: TGTGCCAGCAATACAGGCCCTCTGGAAATTTACAGGGGCTATGGCTACACCTTC; CDR3: CASNTGPLEIYRGYGYTF
J: TRBJ1-1; D: -; V: TRBV5-1; size: -; DNA: TGCGCCAGCAGCCCACTCGGGGGATTGAACACTGAAGCTTTCTTT; CDR3: CASSPLGGLNTEAFF
J: TRBJ2-7; D: -; V: TRBV5-1; size: -; DNA: TGCGCCAGCAGCTTGTCGGGTGCCTACGAGCAGTACTTC; CDR3: CASSLSGAYEQYF
J: TRBJ2-4; D: TRBD1; V: TRBV15; size: once; DNA: TGTGCCACCAGCTCCGGACAGGGTAAAAACATTCAGTACTTC; CDR3: CATSSGQGKNIQYF
J: TRBJ1-3; D: TRBD1; V: TRBV6-5; size: -; DNA: TGTGCCAGCAGCAGACAGGGTGGAAACACCATATATTTT; CDR3: CASSRQGGNTIYF
J: TRBJ1-5; D: -; V: TRBV6-6; size: -; DNA: TGTGCCAGCAGGGGGCTGGAGAGCAATCAGCCCCAGCATTTT; CDR3: CASRGLESNQPQHF
J: TRBJ2-3; D: TRBD2; V: TRBV7-3; size: -; DNA: TGTGCCAGCAGCCTTACTAGCGCCACAGATACGCAGTATTTT; CDR3: CASSLTSATDTQYF
J: TRBJ2-7; D: TRBD1; V: TRBV10-3; size: -; DNA: TGTGCCATAACCGACAGGGAGCCCTACGAGCAGTACTTC; CDR3: CAITDREPYEQYF
J: TRBJ2-7; D: TRBD1; V: TRBV28; size: -; DNA: TGTGCCAGTGGGACAGGGGGTATCCACGAGCAGTACTTC; CDR3: CASGTGGIHEQYF
J: TRBJ1-1; D: -; V: TRBV6-5; size: -; DNA: TGTGCCAGCAGCGGCAGCGTTATGAACACTGAAGCTTTCTTT; CDR3: CASSGSVMNTEAFF
J: TRBJ1-5; D: -; V: TRBV19; size: -; DNA: TGTGCCAGTAGTTATCTTCGACAGCCCCCAGAGCCCCAGCATTTT; CDR3: CASSYLRQPPEPQHF
J: TRBJ1-5; D: TRBD1; V: TRBV7-9; size: -; DNA: TGTGCCAGCAGCTTAGCGGGGACAGGGGTCCTTGAGTTT; CDR3: CASSLAGTGVLEF
J: TRBJ2-2; D: -; V: TRBV4-3; size: once; DNA: TGCGCCAGCAGCCAAGATCTGATGGGAAACACCGGGGAGCTGTTTTTT; CDR3: CASSQDLMGNTGELFF
J: TRBJ2-5; D: TRBD2; V: TRBV19; size: -; DNA: TGTGCCAGTAGTCCCAGTCCTAGCGGGAGTAGGACCCAGTACTTC; CDR3: CASSPSPSGSRTQYF
J: TRBJ2-5; D: TRBD2; V: TRBV11-3; size: -; DNA: TGTGCCAGCAGCAAAACTAGCGGGAGGGTTGAGACCCAGTACTTC; CDR3: CASSKTSGRVETQYF
J: TRBJ1-3; D: TRBD1; V: TRBV12-5; size: once; DNA: TGTGCTAGTGGTTTGACAGGGGCGGGAAACACCATATATTTT; CDR3: CASGLTGAGNTIYF